The source of this TCR beta chain is a study of neurological immune-mediated disorders. At least ten counts were recorded for this clonotype. TCRdb reanalysed the 5' RACE reads using MiXCR and keeps one entry per CDR3 protein. This table has some 60,000 distinct CDR3 sequences, around 3.6% appearing once. The TCR originated in a woman in her twenties or thirties with multiple sclerosis. The sequenced sample was PBMCs.

CDR3 sequence: CASSQGGNTEAFF. CDR3 DNA: TGTGCCAGCAGCCAAGGGGGGAACACTGAAGCTTTCTTT. The genes are TRBV3-1 and TRBJ1-1; no reliable D call. Trimming removed 1 base at V and 1 base at J, with 4 bases between. The V gene's germline CDR1 is LGHDT and CDR2 YNNKEL (reference sequence). The CDR3 loop spans 13 amino acids.